A selection of T cell receptor beta chains follows, all from one sample in a study of cytomegalovirus exposure and HLA in healthy donors. Assay used: immunoSEQ multiplex PCR; TCRdb lists only in-frame clones, some missing. The data hold approximately 70,000 clones, with 72% observed a single time. The specimen was PBMCs. The receptors stem from a woman aged 40 to 55 in good health and CMV-seropositive. The CDR3 runs from the conserved cysteine through the conserved F or W. A D gene is named only where the DNA matches it firmly. Clone sizes are given selectively: once, few, many, or a class where the clone is expanded.

j_gene: TRBJ1-2
abundance: few
v_gene: TRBV4-2
d_gene: NA
CDR3nt: TGTGCCAGCAGCCAAGAATCCGGGACACGTGCGGACTATGGCTACACCTTC
CDR3aa: CASSQESGTRADYGYTF

j_gene: TRBJ1-1
abundance: NA
v_gene: TRBV6-1
d_gene: NA
CDR3nt: TGTGCCAGCCTAGGAACTGAGATGAACACTGAAGCTTTCTTT
CDR3aa: CASLGTEMNTEAFF

j_gene: TRBJ1-5
abundance: NA
v_gene: TRBV2
d_gene: NA
CDR3nt: TGTGCCAGCAGCAAAGACAGTACGAATCAGCCCCAGCATTTT
CDR3aa: CASSKDSTNQPQHF

j_gene: TRBJ2-2
abundance: NA
v_gene: TRBV5-4
d_gene: TRBD1
CDR3nt: TGTGCCAGCAGCAAAACCGGGACAGGTCAGGTCGGGGAGCTGTTTTTT
CDR3aa: CASSKTGTGQVGELFF

j_gene: TRBJ2-1
abundance: NA
v_gene: TRBV9
d_gene: TRBD2
CDR3nt: TGTGCCAGCAGCGTACAGCCAGCGGGGTACAATGAGCAGTTCTTC
CDR3aa: CASSVQPAGYNEQFF

j_gene: TRBJ1-2
abundance: NA
v_gene: TRBV2
d_gene: TRBD1
CDR3nt: TGTGCCAGCACCCCGGACAGGGGGCTTGGTGGCTACACCTTC
CDR3aa: CASTPDRGLGGYTF

j_gene: TRBJ2-1
abundance: NA
v_gene: TRBV9
d_gene: NA
CDR3nt: TGTGCCAGCAGCGTGGGGGTAGGTGGGGGGGCCCTATACAATGAGCAGTTCTTC
CDR3aa: CASSVGVGGGALYNEQFF

j_gene: TRBJ2-2
abundance: NA
v_gene: TRBV5-6
d_gene: NA
CDR3nt: TGTGCCAGCAGCTTAGTCGGACTAAACACCGGGGAGCTGTTTTTT
CDR3aa: CASSLVGLNTGELFF

j_gene: TRBJ2-3
abundance: once
v_gene: TRBV12-5
d_gene: NA
CDR3nt: TGTGCTAGTGGTTTGGTACTTTTAACAGATACGCAGTATTTT
CDR3aa: CASGLVLLTDTQYF

j_gene: TRBJ2-7
abundance: NA
v_gene: TRBV5-1
d_gene: TRBD1
CDR3nt: TGCGCCAGCAGCTTAAGGCAGGACAGGGAACTATACGAGCAGTACTTC
CDR3aa: CASSLRQDRELYEQYF

j_gene: TRBJ1-1
abundance: NA
v_gene: TRBV12-5
d_gene: NA
CDR3nt: TGTGCTAGTGGTTTGGTTAACGGGGGATTGAACACTGAAGCTTTCTTT
CDR3aa: CASGLVNGGLNTEAFF

j_gene: TRBJ1-3
abundance: NA
v_gene: TRBV28
d_gene: NA
CDR3nt: TGTGCCAGCAGTTCCCTTTTGGGCCTCAGGGCGAGAAACACCATATATTTT
CDR3aa: CASSSLLGLRARNTIYF

j_gene: TRBJ1-3
abundance: few
v_gene: TRBV4-2
d_gene: NA
CDR3nt: TGTGCCAGCAGCCAAACAGGTGACCTTGGAAACACCATATATTTT
CDR3aa: CASSQTGDLGNTIYF

j_gene: TRBJ1-6
abundance: NA
v_gene: TRBV7-3
d_gene: TRBD1
CDR3nt: TGTGCCAGCAGCGCGACAGGGCTGGGTGCACCCCTCCACTTT
CDR3aa: CASSATGLGAPLHF

j_gene: TRBJ1-2
abundance: NA
v_gene: TRBV6-1
d_gene: NA
CDR3nt: TGTGCCAGCGTCCTAGGGGGGGAGTCTAACTATGGCTACACCTTC
CDR3aa: CASVLGGESNYGYTF

j_gene: TRBJ2-5
abundance: NA
v_gene: TRBV9
d_gene: NA
CDR3nt: TGTGCCAGCAGCGTAGGCCCAGGGCGGGAGACCCAGTACTTC
CDR3aa: CASSVGPGRETQYF

j_gene: TRBJ2-5
abundance: many
v_gene: TRBV6-1
d_gene: NA
CDR3nt: TGTGCCAGCAGCTTCCACCAAGAGACCCAGTACTTC
CDR3aa: CASSFHQETQYF

j_gene: TRBJ2-3
abundance: few
v_gene: TRBV27
d_gene: TRBD2
CDR3nt: TGTGCCAGCAGTTCAGGGCAGCCTAGCGGGGGTGACTACTTATTGTATTTT
CDR3aa: CASSSGQPSGGDYLLYF

j_gene: TRBJ1-1
abundance: few
v_gene: TRBV7-3
d_gene: NA
CDR3nt: TGTGCCAGCAGCTTTGACTCGGATACTGAAGCTTTCTTT
CDR3aa: CASSFDSDTEAFF

j_gene: TRBJ2-2
abundance: few
v_gene: TRBV6-4
d_gene: NA
CDR3nt: NA
CDR3aa: CASSSGQPDSGELFF

j_gene: TRBJ1-2
abundance: NA
v_gene: TRBV21-1
d_gene: NA
CDR3nt: TGTGCCAGCAGCAAAGTCGATAACTACAGGGCCCGGGGCTACACCTTC
CDR3aa: CASSKVDNYRARGYTF

j_gene: TRBJ2-2
abundance: NA
v_gene: TRBV2
d_gene: TRBD2
CDR3nt: TGTGCCAGCAGGGGAGCTAGCGGATACACCGGGGAGCTGTTTTTT
CDR3aa: CASRGASGYTGELFF

j_gene: TRBJ2-7
abundance: NA
v_gene: TRBV18
d_gene: NA
CDR3nt: TGTGCCAGCTCCAGCAGCTGGGGGGACGAGCAGTACTTC
CDR3aa: CASSSSWGDEQYF

j_gene: TRBJ1-1
abundance: once
v_gene: TRBV7-9
d_gene: NA
CDR3nt: TGTGCCAGCAAGGGGGAGGGTAGCACTGAAGCTTTCTTT
CDR3aa: CASKGEGSTEAFF

j_gene: TRBJ1-1
abundance: few
v_gene: TRBV5-8
d_gene: NA
CDR3nt: TGTGCCAGCAGCTTGATGTTTGCGTCTGAAGCTTTCTTT
CDR3aa: CASSLMFASEAFF

j_gene: TRBJ1-5
abundance: NA
v_gene: TRBV7-9
d_gene: TRBD1
CDR3nt: TGTGCCAGCAGACAGGGGGTTGGGCAGCCCCAGCATTTT
CDR3aa: CASRQGVGQPQHF

j_gene: TRBJ2-5
abundance: NA
v_gene: TRBV19
d_gene: TRBD1
CDR3nt: TGTGCCAGTAGTCCCCTGACAGGGACGTACCAAGAGACCCAGTACTTC
CDR3aa: CASSPLTGTYQETQYF

j_gene: TRBJ2-7
abundance: NA
v_gene: TRBV11-3
d_gene: NA
CDR3nt: TGTGCCAGCAGCTCGCGGGACGACGCCTACGAGCAGTACTTC
CDR3aa: CASSSRDDAYEQYF

j_gene: TRBJ2-5
abundance: NA
v_gene: TRBV15
d_gene: TRBD2
CDR3nt: TGTGCCACCAGCAGTACTGGGACTAGCGGCCAAGAGACCCAGTACTTC
CDR3aa: CATSSTGTSGQETQYF

j_gene: TRBJ1-6
abundance: NA
v_gene: TRBV27
d_gene: TRBD1
CDR3nt: TGTGCCAGCAGTTTCTCCGGGACAGGGATTTCACCCCTCCACTTT
CDR3aa: CASSFSGTGISPLHF

j_gene: TRBJ2-7
abundance: few
v_gene: TRBV7-6
d_gene: TRBD1
CDR3nt: TGTGCCAGCAGCCCCGGACAGGGGGCCTACGAGCAGTACTTC
CDR3aa: CASSPGQGAYEQYF

j_gene: TRBJ2-7
abundance: NA
v_gene: TRBV4-1
d_gene: TRBD2
CDR3nt: TGCGCCAGCAGCCAAGAGGCCGGGGGGGTTTACGAGCAGTACTTC
CDR3aa: CASSQEAGGVYEQYF

j_gene: TRBJ2-5
abundance: NA
v_gene: TRBV7-3
d_gene: NA
CDR3nt: TGTGCCAGCAGCTTCGGCAGGGAAGAGACCCAGTACTTC
CDR3aa: CASSFGREETQYF